These 24 T cell receptor beta chains came from one sample sequenced in a study of CD8+CD57+ T cells in acquired aplastic anemia. Genomic DNA served as template for TCR beta VDJ and CDR3 profiling. From the reads, TCRdb called clonotypes with MiXCR, one entry per CDR3 protein. Of some 290,000 distinct CDR3 sequences listed, roughly half are singletons. Sequencing was performed on sorted CD4+, CD8+, or CD8+CD57+ T cells (not recorded which) from PBMCs. The receptors come from a human donor with severe aplastic anemia or a healthy control (not recorded which).

There are many counts of this clonotype. CDR3 loop: CASSSGIGELFF. The CDR3 coding sequence is TGTGCCAGCAGCTCTGGTATCGGGGAGCTGTTTTTT. V usage is TRBV7-9 and J usage is TRBJ2-2; D gene ambiguous. V was cut by 4 bases and J by 7 bases, with 7 bases left in between. The CDR3 sequence is 12 residues long. CDR1 is SEHNR and CDR2 is FQNEAQ in the germline V gene (reference sequence).

This sequence joins TRBV10-3 and TRBJ2-3, with TRBD2 matching 7 bases. The CDR3 spans 14 residues. The germline gives CDR1 ENHRY, CDR2 SYGVKD. With 4 bases clipped from V and 1 base from J, the junction kept 2 bases outside the gene matches. CDR3 loop: CAISVGLGTDTQYF. For the CDR3, the DNA is TGTGCCATCAGTGTAGGACTAGGCACAGATACGCAGTATTTT.

This clonotype was recorded many times. The chain employs TRBV2 and TRBJ1-1; D is possibly TRBD1 (6 bases). In germline, CDR1 is SNHLY, CDR2 FYNNEI. V was cut by 4 bases and J by 1 base, with 10 bases left in between. This CDR3 spans 14 amino acids. The CDR3 DNA reads as TGTGCCAGCAGTGCACAGGGCTGGAACACTGAAGCTTTCTTT. Protein: CASSAQGWNTEAFF.

This clonotype was observed a few times. The chain has TRBV15 and TRBJ1-2, with D unclear. Trimming pared 4 bases from V and 3 bases from J, leaving 9 bases between. CDR3 length: 13 residues. Per the germline V gene, CDR1 is LNHNV and CDR2 is YYDKDF (reference sequence). CDR3: CATSTENDYGYTF. The CDR3 DNA reads as TGTGCCACCAGCACGGAGAATGACTATGGCTACACCTTC.

This CDR3 is CASSQVAFSEKLFF. CDR3 bases: TGTGCCAGCAGCCAGGTGGCCTTTAGTGAAAAACTGTTTTTT. The J gene is TRBJ1-4, the V gene TRBV7-2; D is undetermined. The CDR3 is made up of 14 amino acids. Germline V gene data show CDR1 as SGHTA and CDR2 as FQGNSA. The V and J ends lost 5 bases and 7 bases respectively, with 14 bases between them. Full variable domain (missing parts from reference TRBV7-2 and TRBJ1-4): GAGVSQSPSNKVTEKGKDVELRCDPISGHTALYWYRQSLGQGLEFLIYFQGNSAPDKSGLPSDRFSAERTGGSVSTLTIQRTQQEDSAVYLCASSQVAFSEKLFFGSGTQLSVL.

This clonotype was counted many times. This chain links TRBV6-1 with TRBJ1-3, with D tentatively TRBD1 (6 bases). V dropped 9 bases and J dropped 0 bases, with 12 bases sitting between them. The CDR3 totals 14 residues. CDR1 MNHNS and CDR2 SASEGT come from the germline V gene. In DNA, the CDR3 is TGTGCCAGTAGACAGGCCTACTCTGGAAACACCATATATTTT. This translates into CASRQAYSGNTIYF.

About this clonotype: The junction departs from germline at one end; a sequencing error may be responsible. This sequence joins TRBV7-8 and TRBJ2-7, with unresolved D. This CDR3 contains 13 residues. Germline V gene sequence: CDR1 SGHVS, CDR2 FQNEAQ. This CDR3 is CASSLDARYEQYF. For the CDR3, the DNA is TGTGCCAGCAGTTTAGACGCGCGGTACGAGCAGTACTTC.

Details on this clonotype: A read error may explain this, as a much larger clone is one base away. The chain joins TRBV28 to TRBJ1-5; D may be TRBD1 (5 bases). CDR3 length: 12 residues. Germline V lookup: CDR1 MDHEN, CDR2 SYDVKM. The ends were cut back, 11 bases at V and 6 bases at J, with 14 bases in the middle. The CDR3 protein is CAVQGSGQPQHF. Written as DNA, the CDR3 is TGTGCCGTCCAGGGTTCAGGTCAGCCCCAGCATTTT.

CDR3 sequence reads: CASSLGAGAARGYEQYF. CDR3 coding DNA: TGTGCCAGCAGCTTAGGGGCGGGAGCTGCACGGGGCTACGAGCAGTACTTC. The chain couples TRBV7-9 to TRBJ2-7; 7 nucleotides line up with TRBD2. With 1 base clipped from V and 3 bases from J, the junction kept 12 bases outside the gene matches. This CDR3 is built from 17 residues. Per the germline V gene, CDR1 is SEHNR and CDR2 is FQNEAQ (reference sequence). Full variable domain (rest looked up from reference TRBV7-9 and TRBJ2-7): DTGVSQNPRHKITKRGQNVTFRCDPISEHNRLYWYRQTLGQGPEFLTYFQNEAQLEKSRLLSDRFSAERPKGSFSTLEIQRTEQGDSAMYLCASSLGAGAARGYEQYFGPGTRLTVT.

The gene calls are TRBV20-1 and TRBJ1-1, with 12 bases identical to TRBD1. V trimming: 8 bases; J trimming: 1 base; junction bases outside the gene matches: 5. CDR3 length equals 14 residues. Germline CDR1 is DFQATT and CDR2 is SNEGSKA (reference sequence). This chain's CDR3 is CSRDRGLRNTEAFF. CDR3 in DNA: TGCAGTAGGGACAGGGGGCTCAGGAACACTGAAGCTTTCTTT.

V and J are TRBV30 and TRBJ2-2, with D possibly being TRBD2 (6 bases). CDR3 length: 15 amino acids. Germline V gives CDR1 GTSNPN, CDR2 SVGIG (reference sequence). V gave up 0 bases and J gave up 5 bases, with 13 bases separating them. The CDR3 coding sequence is TGTGCCTGGAGTGTACTGGGACTGAGAACCGGGGAGCTGTTTTTT. It specifies CAWSVLGLRTGELFF.

V gene TRBV2 combines with J gene TRBJ2-3; D may be TRBD2 (6 bases). Trimming took off 1 base at V and 1 base at J, with 9 bases between the two ends. Germline V gene sequence: CDR1 SNHLY, CDR2 FYNNEI. This CDR3 has 15 amino acids. The CDR3 bases are TGTGCCAGCAGTGAAGTTACGGGAGGCACAGATACGCAGTATTTT. Translated: CASSEVTGGTDTQYF.

This chain connects TRBV10-1 to TRBJ1-1; D gene ambiguous. Trimming left V 3 bases short and J 3 bases short, with 11 bases between. Germline V gene sequence: CDR1 WNHNN, CDR2 SYGVQD (reference sequence). The CDR3 runs to 14 residues. CDR3: CASSELMGDTEAFF. CDR3 coding DNA: TGCGCCAGCAGTGAATTAATGGGCGACACTGAAGCTTTCTTT.

This clonotype was seen only a few times. The V call is TRBV27, the J call TRBJ1-6; D uncertain. The CDR3 totals 13 residues. Deletions cut 3 bases from V and 5 bases from J, with 5 bases between. CDR1 and CDR2 from the germline V gene are MNHEY and SMNVEV (reference sequence). The CDR3, as DNA: TGTGCCAGCAGTTTGGAAGATAATTCACCCCTCCACTTT. This gives the protein CASSLEDNSPLHF.

This chain uses TRBV29-1 with TRBJ2-7; no reliable D call. Deletions cut 4 bases from V and 7 bases from J, with 14 bases between. Germline values: CDR1 SQVTM, CDR2 ANQGSEA. The CDR3 loop spans 12 amino acids. The CDR3 DNA follows: TGCAGCGTTGTTTACTTTTTGGGGGAGCAGTACTTC. This codes for CSVVYFLGEQYF.

This chain uses TRBV7-6 with TRBJ2-5; 9 bases map to TRBD1. Looked up from germline, CDR1 is SGHVS and CDR2 is FNYEAQ. V trimming: 3 bases; J trimming: 5 bases; junction bases outside the gene matches: 13. This CDR3 has 17 residues. The CDR3 region is CASSFGQGNKIKETQYF. The CDR3, as DNA: TGTGCCAGCAGCTTTGGACAGGGGAATAAGATCAAGGAGACCCAGTACTTC.

For the CDR3, the DNA is TGCGCCAGCAGTGAGCCTTCTCGGGACAGGGGACCCTACGAGCAGTACTTC. Protein product: CASSEPSRDRGPYEQYF. The chain has TRBV10-1 and TRBJ2-7; TRBD1 matches 10 bases. Germline loops: CDR1 WNHNN, CDR2 SYGVQD (reference sequence). The CDR3 extends over 17 amino acids. With 2 bases clipped from V and 2 bases from J, the junction kept 9 bases outside the gene matches.

This chain connects TRBV10-3 to TRBJ1-4; the match to TRBD1 covers 7 bases. CDR1 and CDR2 from the germline V gene are ENHRY and SYGVKD. V dropped 6 bases and J dropped 6; count of bases not matched to a gene: 4. CDR3 length equals 13 residues. The CDR3 reads CAIREDRDEKLFF. The CDR3 nucleotides are TGTGCCATCAGGGAAGACAGGGATGAAAAACTGTTTTTT.

The CDR3 sequence is CASSVVGLAGGGYNEQFF. CDR3 nucleotide sequence: TGTGCCAGCAGCGTAGTGGGACTAGCGGGAGGAGGCTACAATGAGCAGTTCTTC. The rearrangement joins TRBV14 to TRBJ2-1; TRBD2 aligns across 15 bases. Germline-derived CDR1 and CDR2 are SGHDN and FVKESK. This CDR3 is 18 amino acids long. Losses at the gene ends were 5 bases for V and 3 bases for J; bases not matched to a gene: 8.

V is TRBV7-9 and J is TRBJ2-3, with D perhaps matching TRBD2 (6 bases). The germline CDR1 and CDR2 sequences are SEHNR and FQNEAQ (reference sequence). V lost 0 bases and J lost 1, with 8 bases in between. This CDR3 region has 15 residues. The CDR3 DNA is TGTGCCAGCAGCTTAGCGGGACTCCGCACAGATACGCAGTATTTT. Encoded protein: CASSLAGLRTDTQYF. The whole variable domain, remainder taken from reference TRBV7-9 and TRBJ2-3, is DTGVSQNPRHKITKRGQNVTFRCDPISEHNRLYWYRQTLGQGPEFLTYFQNEAQLEKSRLLSDRFSAERPKGSFSTLEIQRTEQGDSAMYLCASSLAGLRTDTQYFGPGTRLTVL.

This clonotype was seen ten or more times. The chain has TRBV12-3 or TRBV12-4 and TRBJ1-5; 8 bases align to TRBD1. CDR3 length: 14 amino acids. V lost 5 bases, J lost 4 bases, and 4 bases stayed unmatched. This CDR3 is CASSRGQGNQPQHF. As DNA, the CDR3 is TGTGCCAGCAGTCGCGGACAGGGAAATCAGCCCCAGCATTTT.

This clonotype was detected only a few times. The chain recombines TRBV2 with TRBJ1-3; the D gene is possibly TRBD1 (6 bases). This CDR3 spans 13 amino acids. The V end lost 6 bases, the J end lost 9 bases, and 15 bases lay between the germline ends. The V gene's germline CDR1 is SNHLY and CDR2 FYNNEI. This CDR3 is CASSLGRGGTIYF. Written as DNA, the CDR3 is TGTGCCAGCAGCTTGGGCAGGGGAGGCACCATATATTTT.

This clonotype was counted ten times or more. V gene TRBV25-1 combines with J gene TRBJ2-3; D perhaps matches TRBD2 (6 bases). From germline, CDR1 is MGHDK and CDR2 SYGVNS. The CDR3 spans 16 residues. The V gene lost 2 bases and the J gene lost 4 bases, with 16 bases spanning the gap. The CDR3 DNA is TGTGCCAGCAGTGAAATGGGGACTGGACCGGCAGATACGCAGTATTTT. Amino acid sequence: CASSEMGTGPADTQYF.

This chain joins TRBV27 and TRBJ1-5; TRBD1 agrees at 8 bases. Per germline, CDR1 MNHEY and CDR2 SMNVEV (reference sequence). J gave up 4 bases and V 5 bases, and 10 bases lay outside the gene matches. This CDR3 spans 16 amino acids. CDR3 DNA sequence: TGTGCCAGCAGTCCAGGACAGGGAAGTTTTAATCAGCCCCAGCATTTT. The encoded protein is CASSPGQGSFNQPQHF.